One and the same sample provided the 20 T cell receptor beta chains below, sequenced in a study of control samples from healthy donors and cancer patients. TCRdb keeps only in-frame clones here, not all; method: immunoSEQ multiplex PCR. The profile shows about 140,000 clones, almost 90% of them singletons. Sequenced material: blood. The receptors originated from a young man in good health.

V and J are TRBV30 and TRBJ2-7; the match to TRBD1 covers 8 bases. V dropped 3 bases and J dropped 13; count of bases not matched to a gene: 14. The CDR3 loop spans 13 amino acids. The germline gives CDR1 GTSNPN, CDR2 SVGIG (reference sequence). The CDR3 nucleotides read TGTGCCTGGAGGGAACCAGTGAGGACAGGGATTTACTTC. The encoded protein is CAWREPVRTGIYF.

The CDR3 reads CASSRRDSSYEQYF. Here the CDR3 DNA reads TGCGCCAGCAGCCGTCGGGATAGCTCCTACGAGCAGTACTTC. This sequence joins TRBV5-1 and TRBJ2-7, with D perhaps TRBD2 (5 bases). This CDR3 is built from 14 residues. Trimming removed 4 bases at V and 0 bases at J, with 11 bases between. Germline loops: CDR1 SGHRS, CDR2 YFSETQ. The full variable domain, in which reference TRBV5-1 and TRBJ2-7 provide the parts outside the CDR3, is KAGVTQTPRYLIKTRGQQVTLSCSPISGHRSVSWYQQTPGQGLQFLFEYFSETQRNKGNFPGRFSGRQFSNSRSEMNVSTLELGDSALYLCASSRRDSSYEQYFGPGTRLTVT.

V is TRBV30 and J is TRBJ1-5, with a tentative D call TRBD1 (6 bases). Germline CDR1 reads GTSNPN; CDR2 reads SVGIG (reference sequence). CDR3 size: 15 residues. The ends were cut back, 3 bases at V and 2 bases at J, with 14 bases in the middle. CDR3: CAWSPQGLGNQPQHF. DNA for the CDR3: TGTGCCTGGAGCCCTCAGGGGTTGGGCAATCAGCCCCAGCATTTT.

This sequence joins TRBV12-3 or TRBV12-4 and TRBJ1-1; D is unresolved. Trimming left V 5 bases short and J 0 bases short, with 7 bases between. The CDR3 has 13 residues. CDR3 region: CASSPLLNTEAFF. In DNA form, the CDR3 reads TGTGCCAGCAGTCCTCTATTGAACACTGAAGCTTTCTTT.

In its sample, this clone was seen once. The chain carries TRBV5-1 and TRBJ2-3; 7 bases are shared with TRBD2. CDR1 is SGHRS, CDR2 YFSETQ, per germline. The CDR3 sequence is 15 residues long. The ends lost 0 bases at V and 2 bases at J; junction bases unmatched: 3. The CDR3, as DNA: TGCGCCAGCAGCTTGGTCACTAGCGCCACAGATACGCAGTATTTT. Residues: CASSLVTSATDTQYF.

The chain employs TRBV5-5 and TRBJ1-2; D gene ambiguous. V lost 0 bases, J lost 7 bases, and 16 bases lay in between. The CDR3 has 15 amino acids. Germline V lookup: CDR1 SGHKS, CDR2 YYEKEE (reference sequence). DNA for the CDR3: TGTGCCAGCAGCTTGGTTCTGGTGCCCGTCTCTGGCTACACCTTC. Protein sequence: CASSLVLVPVSGYTF.

This rearrangement joins TRBV28 to TRBJ2-7; D is perhaps TRBD1 or TRBD2 (5 bases each). CDR3 length equals 15 residues. Trimming shortened V by 2 bases and J by 5 bases, and 16 bases separated the two germline ends. The germline CDR1 and CDR2 sequences are MDHEN and SYDVKM. CDR3 region: CASSLGGAGGHEQYF. Here the CDR3 DNA reads TGTGCCAGCAGTTTAGGGGGAGCAGGCGGCCACGAGCAGTACTTC.

The chain employs TRBV19 and TRBJ2-2; the D is unclear. V shed 4 bases and J shed 1 base, with 7 bases lying between them. Germline CDR1 LNHDA, CDR2 SQIVND (reference sequence). CDR3 length: 14 amino acids. CDR3 nucleotide sequence: TGTGCCAGTAGTACTAATCAGAACACCGGGGAGCTGTTTTTT. Amino acid sequence: CASSTNQNTGELFF.

This clone was seen once. The chain has TRBV19 and TRBJ2-1; D may match TRBD1 or TRBD2 (7 bases each). Germline values: CDR1 LNHDA, CDR2 SQIVND (reference sequence). CDR3 length: 15 amino acids. The ends were cut back, 9 bases at V and 5 bases at J, with 20 bases in the middle. The CDR3 DNA is TGTGCCAGCCTTAGGGAGGGGGCGAGGGACAATGAGCAGTTCTTC. It is translated as CASLREGARDNEQFF. Full variable domain (missing parts from reference TRBV19 and TRBJ2-1): DGGITQSPKYLFRKEGQNVTLSCEQNLNHDAMYWYRQDPGQGLRLIYYSQIVNDFQKGDIAEGYSVSREKKESFPLTVTSAQKNPTAFYLCASLREGARDNEQFFGPGTRLTVL.

V gene TRBV28 combines with J gene TRBJ2-3, with D uncertain. This CDR3 is built from 13 residues. CDR1 and CDR2 from the germline V gene are MDHEN and SYDVKM. The ends were cut back, 6 bases at V and 2 bases at J, with 9 bases in the middle. CDR3 loop: CASRQSTTDTQYF. CDR3 sequence (DNA): TGTGCCAGCAGACAGTCAACCACAGATACGCAGTATTTT.

The chain links TRBV7-9 to TRBJ2-7, with 7 bases identical to TRBD1. Germline V lookup: CDR1 SEHNR, CDR2 FQNEAQ (reference sequence). This CDR3 is built from 13 residues. Trimming at V came to 5 bases and at J to 6 bases, leaving 7 bases not matched to a gene. CDR3 bases: TGTGCCAGCAGCCCGGACAGGAATTTCGAGCAGTACTTC. This translates into CASSPDRNFEQYF.

The rearrangement uses TRBV5-1 and TRBJ1-1; 7 positions agree with TRBD1. J was trimmed by 1 base and V by 5 bases; bases with no gene match: 5. Germline CDR1 and CDR2: SGHRS and YFSETQ. The CDR3 has 14 amino acids. CDR3 in DNA: TGCGCCAGCAGGGGGGGACAGACGAACACTGAAGCTTTCTTT. It is translated as CASRGGQTNTEAFF.

Written as DNA, the CDR3 is TGTGCCAGCAGCGACGGGGGGGTCTACGAGCAGTACTTC. Its translation: CASSDGGVYEQYF. The J gene is TRBJ2-7, the V gene TRBV6-6, with 8 bases fitting TRBD2. V shed 6 bases, J shed 3 bases, and the junction held 4 bases outside the gene matches. This CDR3 is built from 13 residues. CDR1 MNHNY and CDR2 SVGAGI come from the germline V gene (reference sequence).

The chain has TRBV7-9 and TRBJ2-3; possibly TRBD1 for D (6 bases). Deletions cut 0 bases from V and 0 bases from J, with 13 bases between. CDR3 size: 17 residues. The V gene's germline CDR1 is SEHNR and CDR2 FQNEAQ (reference sequence). CDR3 sequence (DNA): TGTGCCAGCAGCTTAGCGGATAGAGGGGGAAGCACAGATACGCAGTATTTT. This codes for CASSLADRGGSTDTQYF.

The J gene is TRBJ1-1, the V gene TRBV6-5; TRBD1 matches at 7 bases. V lost 6 bases and J lost 8; bases outside the gene matches: 0. Germline V CDR1 and CDR2: MNHEY, SVGAGI. This CDR3 has 10 amino acids. The CDR3 DNA reads TGTGCCAGCAGGGACAGGGAAGCTTTCTTT. Its translation: CASRDREAFF.

The chain combines TRBV10-3 with TRBJ2-3; a possible D gene is TRBD2 (7 bases). Germline V gene sequence: CDR1 ENHRY, CDR2 SYGVKD. With 8 bases removed from V and 6 bases from J, the gap between germline ends came to 18 bases. The CDR3 is 14 amino acids. Written as DNA, the CDR3 is TGTGCCATCGGGGAGGGGGAGCCATGGGATACGCAGTATTTT. This encodes CAIGEGEPWDTQYF.

This chain joins TRBV30 and TRBJ1-3; D call uncertain. V was pared by 3 bases and J by 8 bases, with 17 bases between. Germline V gene sequence: CDR1 GTSNPN, CDR2 SVGIG (reference sequence). The CDR3 spans 14 residues. The CDR3 reads CAWRGWRVGDTIYF. The CDR3 DNA reads as TGTGCCTGGAGGGGATGGAGGGTTGGGGACACCATATATTTT.

This clone was seen a single time. The CDR3 sequence is CASSITSGGPNEQFF. The DNA for the CDR3 is TGTGCCAGTAGTATTACTAGCGGGGGGCCTAATGAGCAGTTCTTC. The V call is TRBV19, the J call TRBJ2-1, with 12 positions matching TRBD2. The germline V gene encodes CDR1 LNHDA and CDR2 SQIVND (reference sequence). Trimming cost V 3 bases and J 7 bases; bases outside gene matches: 4. The CDR3 runs to 15 residues.

The chain joins TRBV7-8 to TRBJ2-1; TRBD1 matches 9 bases. The CDR3 contains 16 residues. The V segment lost 1 base and the J segment 4 bases; nucleotides outside the gene matches: 5. CDR1 is SGHVS, CDR2 FQNEAQ, per germline. CDR3 coding DNA: TGTGCCAGCAGCTTAGAGGATGGACAGGGGTACAATGAGCAGTTCTTC. Its translation is CASSLEDGQGYNEQFF.

V and J are TRBV9 and TRBJ2-1, with D perhaps being TRBD1 or TRBD2 (5 bases each). This CDR3 is built from 15 residues. Germline V gene sequence: CDR1 SGDLS, CDR2 YYNGEE. Trimming cost V 3 bases and J 5 bases, with 15 bases left between them. CDR3 DNA sequence: TGTGCCAGCAGCGACCGGGACGGACCCAACAATGAGCAGTTCTTC. Protein sequence: CASSDRDGPNNEQFF.